The entry below describes one T cell receptor beta chain. Its antigen is not identified. These data belong to a study of shared clonotypes between healthy human individuals. Background on the study: Three plates were used per donor for CD4 naive, three for CD4 memory, two for CD8 naive and one for CD8 memory.

Notes on the study in general: Non-shared clonotypes were found to have lower generation probabilities than the clonotypes that were shared by all four of the sorted-subset donors.

The CDR3 length is 14 residues. The V end lost 2 bases, the J end lost 1 base, and 9 bases lay between the germline ends. Germline CDR1 SGDLS, CDR2 YYNGEE. Per the authors' pipeline: As immunoSEQ supplied junction-only sequences (without quality scores), filtering differed. Sequencing was performed with immunoSEQ multiplex PCR; in TCRdb, only in-frame clones are kept and a portion is missing. V and J calls and clone size are given by that table; D and trimming were obtained from the DNA. Among about a million clones, around four fifths were seen once, and the ten largest hold 1.4%. All donors were Caucasian adults living in Nashville, Tennessee.

The TCR comes from a man in his late teens or twenties in good health. The rearrangement uses TRBV9 and TRBJ1-1; weak D call: TRBD1 (5 bases). Material for sequencing was memory CD4+ T cells sorted from blood. Regarding subset: CD45RA-negative fraction. The CDR3 protein is CASSVNGANTEAFF. DNA of the CDR3: TGTGCCAGCAGCGTTAACGGGGCGAACACTGAAGCTTTCTTT.